This T cell receptor beta chain is drawn from a study of cytomegalovirus exposure and HLA in healthy donors. Study-wide points: A few of the chains that were CMV-associated were confirmed in vitro to be specific for CMV antigens. DRB1 showed the most TCR associations and HLA-C the fewest in a later analysis, as rates varied by HLA locus. Using a false discovery rate of 0.05, a later analysis showed that approximately 17,000 TCR beta sequences were associated with HLA alleles. Reports indicated that the classifier achieved high specificity and sensitivity in diagnosing cytomegalovirus status.

V dropped 5 bases and J dropped 6; count of bases not matched to a gene: 8. The CDR3 runs 14 residues. Germline lookup yields CDR1 SNHLY and CDR2 FYNNEI. Comment on this clone: What it binds is not known.

This PCR relied on a set of 60 Vbeta primers and 13 Jbeta primers. Produced via immunoSEQ multiplex PCR; TCRdb's table is partial and in-frame only. The data contain approximately 80,000 clones, 65% to 75% of them seen just once; the ten biggest clones take up 16%. V and J are TRBV2 and TRBJ2-7; TRBD1 aligns across 9 bases. This receptor was taken from a woman between 35 and 50 years old in good health and CMV-seropositive. Sample: PBMCs. The CDR3 loop reads CASSFDRGSPEQYF. The CDR3 DNA is TGTGCCAGCAGTTTTGACAGGGGGTCGCCCGAGCAGTACTTC.